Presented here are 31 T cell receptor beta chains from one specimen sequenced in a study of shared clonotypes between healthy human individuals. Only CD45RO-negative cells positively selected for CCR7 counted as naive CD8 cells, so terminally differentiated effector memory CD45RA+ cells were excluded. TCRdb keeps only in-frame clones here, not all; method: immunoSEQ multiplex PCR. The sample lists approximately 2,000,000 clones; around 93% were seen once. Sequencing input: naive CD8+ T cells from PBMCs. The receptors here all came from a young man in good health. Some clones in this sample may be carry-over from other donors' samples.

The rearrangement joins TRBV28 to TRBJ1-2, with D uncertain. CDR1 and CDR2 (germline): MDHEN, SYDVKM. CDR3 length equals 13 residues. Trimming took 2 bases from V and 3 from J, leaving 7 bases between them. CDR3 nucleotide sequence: TGTGCCAGCAGTTTACTATCGGACTATGGCTACACCTTC. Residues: CASSLLSDYGYTF.

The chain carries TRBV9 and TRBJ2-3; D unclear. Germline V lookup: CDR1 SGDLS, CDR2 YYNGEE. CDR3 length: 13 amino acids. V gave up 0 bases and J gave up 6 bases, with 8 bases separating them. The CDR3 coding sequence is TGTGCCAGCAGCGTAGAGACGATGGATACGCAGTATTTT. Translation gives CASSVETMDTQYF. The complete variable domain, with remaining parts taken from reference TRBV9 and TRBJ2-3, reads DSGVTQTPKHLITATGQRVTLRCSPRSGDLSVYWYQQSLDQGLQFLIQYYNGEERAKGNILERFSAQQFPDLHSELNLSSLELGDSALYFCASSVETMDTQYFGPGTRLTVL.

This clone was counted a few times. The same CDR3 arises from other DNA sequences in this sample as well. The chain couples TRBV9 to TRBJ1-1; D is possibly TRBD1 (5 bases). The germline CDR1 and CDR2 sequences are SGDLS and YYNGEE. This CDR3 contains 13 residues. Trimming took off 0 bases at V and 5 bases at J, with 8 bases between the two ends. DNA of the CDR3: TGTGCCAGCAGCGTAGGAGGGGAGACTGAAGCTTTCTTT. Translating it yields CASSVGGETEAFF.

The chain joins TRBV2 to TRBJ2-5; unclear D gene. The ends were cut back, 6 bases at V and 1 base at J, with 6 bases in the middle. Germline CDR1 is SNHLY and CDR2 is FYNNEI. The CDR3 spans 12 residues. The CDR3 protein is CASSTPQETQYF. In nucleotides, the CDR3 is TGTGCCAGCAGCACACCCCAAGAGACCCAGTACTTC. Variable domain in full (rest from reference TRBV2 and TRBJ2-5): EPEVTQTPSHQVTQMGQEVILRCVPISNHLYFYWYRQILGQKVEFLVSFYNNEISEKSEIFDDQFSVERPDGSNFTLKIRSTKLEDSAMYFCASSTPQETQYFGPGTRLLVL.

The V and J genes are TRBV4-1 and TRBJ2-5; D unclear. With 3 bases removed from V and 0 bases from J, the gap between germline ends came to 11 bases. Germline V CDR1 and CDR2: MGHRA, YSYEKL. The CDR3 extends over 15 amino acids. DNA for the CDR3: TGCGCCAGCAGCCACGACCGCTTCAACCAAGAGACCCAGTACTTC. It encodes CASSHDRFNQETQYF.

The DNA of the CDR3 is TGTGCCTCGGGGCAGGGAGGAAAAGGCTACACCTTC. Its protein product is CASGQGGKGYTF. The chain couples TRBV10-3 to TRBJ1-2; a weak D match, TRBD1 (5 bases). There are 12 residues in the CDR3. Trimming took off 11 bases at V and 8 bases at J, with 18 bases between the two ends. CDR1 and CDR2 (germline): ENHRY, SYGVKD.

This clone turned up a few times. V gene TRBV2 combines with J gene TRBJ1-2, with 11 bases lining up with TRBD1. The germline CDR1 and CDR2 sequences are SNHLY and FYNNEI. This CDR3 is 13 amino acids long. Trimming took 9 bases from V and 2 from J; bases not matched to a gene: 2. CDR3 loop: CARRDRGNYGYTF. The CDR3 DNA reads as TGTGCCAGGAGGGACAGGGGGAACTATGGCTACACCTTC.

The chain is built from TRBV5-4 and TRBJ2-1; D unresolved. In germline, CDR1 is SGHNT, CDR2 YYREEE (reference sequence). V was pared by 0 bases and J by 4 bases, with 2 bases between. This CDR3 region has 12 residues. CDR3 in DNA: TGTGCCAGCAGCTTGGAGTACAATGAGCAGTTCTTC. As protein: CASSLEYNEQFF.

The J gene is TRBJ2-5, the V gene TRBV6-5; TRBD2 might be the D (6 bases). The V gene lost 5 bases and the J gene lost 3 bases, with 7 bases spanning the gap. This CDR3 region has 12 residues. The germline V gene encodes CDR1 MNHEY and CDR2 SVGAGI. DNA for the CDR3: TGTGCCAGCAGTGGAGGGGAAGAGACCCAGTACTTC. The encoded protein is CASSGGEETQYF.

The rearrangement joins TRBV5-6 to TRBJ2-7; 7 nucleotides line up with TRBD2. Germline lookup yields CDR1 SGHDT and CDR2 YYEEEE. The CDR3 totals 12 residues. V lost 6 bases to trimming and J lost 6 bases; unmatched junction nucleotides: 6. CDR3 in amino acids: CASTGGPGEQYF. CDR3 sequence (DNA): TGTGCCAGCACGGGGGGACCAGGCGAGCAGTACTTC.

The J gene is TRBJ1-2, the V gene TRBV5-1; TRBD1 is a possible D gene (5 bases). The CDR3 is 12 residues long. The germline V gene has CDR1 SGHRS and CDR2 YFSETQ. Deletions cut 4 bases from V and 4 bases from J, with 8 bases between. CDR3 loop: CASSGGVYGYTF. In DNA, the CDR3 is TGCGCCAGCAGCGGGGGAGTCTATGGCTACACCTTC.

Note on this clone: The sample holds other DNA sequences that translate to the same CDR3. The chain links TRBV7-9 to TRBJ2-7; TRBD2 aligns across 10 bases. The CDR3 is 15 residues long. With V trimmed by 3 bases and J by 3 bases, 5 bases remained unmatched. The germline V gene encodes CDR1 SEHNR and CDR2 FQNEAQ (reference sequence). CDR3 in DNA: TGTGCCAGCAGCTTGGCTAGCGGGAGTATCTACGAGCAGTACTTC. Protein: CASSLASGSIYEQYF. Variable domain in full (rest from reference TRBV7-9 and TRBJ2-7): DTGVSQNPRHKITKRGQNVTFRCDPISEHNRLYWYRQTLGQGPEFLTYFQNEAQLEKSRLLSDRFSAERPKGSFSTLEIQRTEQGDSAMYLCASSLASGSIYEQYFGPGTRLTVT.

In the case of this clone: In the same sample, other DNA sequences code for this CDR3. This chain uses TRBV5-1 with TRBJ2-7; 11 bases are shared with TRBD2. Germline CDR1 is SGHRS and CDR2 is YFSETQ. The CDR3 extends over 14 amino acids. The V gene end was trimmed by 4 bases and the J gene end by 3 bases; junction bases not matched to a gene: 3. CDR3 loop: CASSPGTSGYEQYF. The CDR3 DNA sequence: TGCGCCAGCAGCCCCGGGACTAGCGGCTACGAGCAGTACTTC.

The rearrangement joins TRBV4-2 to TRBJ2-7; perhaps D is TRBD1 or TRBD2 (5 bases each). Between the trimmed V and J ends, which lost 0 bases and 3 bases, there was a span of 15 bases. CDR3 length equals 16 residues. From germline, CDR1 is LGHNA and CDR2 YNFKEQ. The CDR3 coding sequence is TGTGCCAGCAGCCAAGATCTTATGGGGGAAGGCTACGAGCAGTACTTC. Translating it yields CASSQDLMGEGYEQYF.

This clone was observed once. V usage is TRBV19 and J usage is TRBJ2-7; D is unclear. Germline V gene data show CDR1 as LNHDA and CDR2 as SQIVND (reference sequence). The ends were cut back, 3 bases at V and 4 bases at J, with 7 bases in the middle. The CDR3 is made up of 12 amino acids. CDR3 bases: TGTGCCAGTAGTATGACGCGTTACGAGCAGTACTTC. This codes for CASSMTRYEQYF. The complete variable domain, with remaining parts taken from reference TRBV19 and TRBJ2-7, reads DGGITQSPKYLFRKEGQNVTLSCEQNLNHDAMYWYRQDPGQGLRLIYYSQIVNDFQKGDIAEGYSVSREKKESFPLTVTSAQKNPTAFYLCASSMTRYEQYFGPGTRLTVT.

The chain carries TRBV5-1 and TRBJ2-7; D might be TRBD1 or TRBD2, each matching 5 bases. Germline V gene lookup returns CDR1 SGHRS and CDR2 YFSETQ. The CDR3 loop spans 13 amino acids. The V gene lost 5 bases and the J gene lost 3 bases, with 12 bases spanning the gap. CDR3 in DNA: TGCGCCAGCAGACCCGGGACGGTCTACGAGCAGTACTTC. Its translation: CASRPGTVYEQYF.

The chain's CDR3 is CASSLVRGRENEQFF. DNA of the CDR3: TGTGCCAGCAGCTTAGTTCGCGGGAGAGAGAATGAGCAGTTCTTC. The chain joins TRBV7-9 to TRBJ2-1; TRBD2 aligns across 7 bases. CDR1 and CDR2 from the germline V gene are SEHNR and FQNEAQ (reference sequence). With 1 base clipped from V and 7 bases from J, the junction kept 7 bases outside the gene matches. The CDR3 contains 15 residues. The whole variable domain, remainder taken from reference TRBV7-9 and TRBJ2-1, is DTGVSQNPRHKITKRGQNVTFRCDPISEHNRLYWYRQTLGQGPEFLTYFQNEAQLEKSRLLSDRFSAERPKGSFSTLEIQRTEQGDSAMYLCASSLVRGRENEQFFGPGTRLTVL.

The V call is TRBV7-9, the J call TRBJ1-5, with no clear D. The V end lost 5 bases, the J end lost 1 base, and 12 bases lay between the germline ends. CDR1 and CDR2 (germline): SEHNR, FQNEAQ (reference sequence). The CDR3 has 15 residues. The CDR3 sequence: CASSRTDTSNQPQHF. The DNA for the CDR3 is TGTGCCAGCAGCCGGACGGATACCAGCAATCAGCCCCAGCATTTT.

The CDR3 DNA reads as TGTGCCAGCAGTAAGGATGGGACCGGGGAGCTGTTTTTT. Encoded protein: CASSKDGTGELFF. The chain uses TRBV11-1 and TRBJ2-2; no firm D call. The germline gives CDR1 SGHAT, CDR2 FQDESV (reference sequence). The V gene lost 6 bases and the J gene lost 5 bases, with 10 bases spanning the gap. This CDR3 is 13 amino acids long.

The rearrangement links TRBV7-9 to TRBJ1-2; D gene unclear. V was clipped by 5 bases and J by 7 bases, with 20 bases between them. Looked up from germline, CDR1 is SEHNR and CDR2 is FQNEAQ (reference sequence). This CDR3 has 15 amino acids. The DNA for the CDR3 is TGTGCCAGCAGCAATACAATTCCACTCCCCCCTGGCTACACCTTC. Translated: CASSNTIPLPPGYTF.

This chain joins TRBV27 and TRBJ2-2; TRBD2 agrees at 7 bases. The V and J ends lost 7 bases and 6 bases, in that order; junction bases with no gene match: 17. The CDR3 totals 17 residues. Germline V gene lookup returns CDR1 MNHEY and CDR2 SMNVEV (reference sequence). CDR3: CASNFARGGRAPGELFF. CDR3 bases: TGTGCCAGCAACTTCGCCCGGGGAGGGAGGGCCCCCGGGGAGCTGTTTTTT.

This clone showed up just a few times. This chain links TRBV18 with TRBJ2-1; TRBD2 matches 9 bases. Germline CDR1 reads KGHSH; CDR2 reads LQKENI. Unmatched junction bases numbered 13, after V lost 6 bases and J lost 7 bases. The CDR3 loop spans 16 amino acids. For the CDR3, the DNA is TGTGCCAGCTCCCCAACGCGGACTAGCGCGGTTAATGAGCAGTTCTTC. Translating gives CASSPTRTSAVNEQFF.

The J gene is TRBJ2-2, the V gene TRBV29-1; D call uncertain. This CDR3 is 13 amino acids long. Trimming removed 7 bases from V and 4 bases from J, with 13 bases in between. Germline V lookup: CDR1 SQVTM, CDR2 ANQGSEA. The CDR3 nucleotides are TGCAGCGCCTTAGACGGTGCCACCGGGGAGCTGTTTTTT. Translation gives CSALDGATGELFF.

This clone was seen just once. CDR3 DNA: TGTGCCAGCAGCCCCCCGTGGACAGGGGCGGGCTACGAGCAGTACTTC. Translated: CASSPPWTGAGYEQYF. The chain recombines TRBV7-9 with TRBJ2-7; 9 bases line up with TRBD1. The CDR3 sequence is 16 residues long. Trimming cost V 5 bases and J 3 bases; bases outside gene matches: 11. Germline assignment: CDR1 SEHNR and CDR2 FQNEAQ (reference sequence).

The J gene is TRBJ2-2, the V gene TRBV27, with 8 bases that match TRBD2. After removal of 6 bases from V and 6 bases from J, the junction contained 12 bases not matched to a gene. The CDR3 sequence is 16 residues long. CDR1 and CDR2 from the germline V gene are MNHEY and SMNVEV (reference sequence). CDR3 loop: CASSPRTSLRAGELFF. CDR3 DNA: TGTGCCAGCAGCCCACGGACTAGCCTCAGGGCCGGGGAGCTGTTTTTT.

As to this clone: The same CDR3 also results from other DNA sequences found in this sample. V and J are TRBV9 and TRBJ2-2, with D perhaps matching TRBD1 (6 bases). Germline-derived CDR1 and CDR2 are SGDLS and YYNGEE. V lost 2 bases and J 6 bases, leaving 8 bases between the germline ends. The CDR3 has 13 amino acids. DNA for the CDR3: TGTGCCAGCAGCGTTACAGGGTCCGGGGAGCTGTTTTTT. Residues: CASSVTGSGELFF.

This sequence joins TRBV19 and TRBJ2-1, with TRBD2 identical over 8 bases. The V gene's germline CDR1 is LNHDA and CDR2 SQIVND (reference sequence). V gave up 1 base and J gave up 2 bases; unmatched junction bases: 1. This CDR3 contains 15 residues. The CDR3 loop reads CASSIAGRAYNEQFF. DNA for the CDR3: TGTGCCAGTAGTATAGCCGGGAGGGCCTACAATGAGCAGTTCTTC.

The CDR3 bases are TGTGCCAGCAGGCCCCACAGGGGATATGAGCAGTTCTTC. Amino acids: CASRPHRGYEQFF. J is TRBJ2-1 and V is TRBV5-8, with 7 bases aligning to TRBD1. Germline CDR1 is SGHTS and CDR2 is YDEGEE. Trimming at V came to 5 bases and at J to 8 bases, leaving 7 bases not matched to a gene. CDR3 length: 13 amino acids.

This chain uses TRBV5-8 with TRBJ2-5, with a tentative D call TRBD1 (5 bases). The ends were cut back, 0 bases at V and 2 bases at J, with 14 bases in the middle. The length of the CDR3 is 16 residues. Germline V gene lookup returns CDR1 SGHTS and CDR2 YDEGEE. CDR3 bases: TGTGCCAGCAGCTTGGATTGGGGCCTGGGGCAAGAGACCCAGTACTTC. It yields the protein CASSLDWGLGQETQYF.

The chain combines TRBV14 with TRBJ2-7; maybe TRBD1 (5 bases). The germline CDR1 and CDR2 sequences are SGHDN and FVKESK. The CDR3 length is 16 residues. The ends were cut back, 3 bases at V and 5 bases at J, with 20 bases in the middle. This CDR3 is CASSHGALKPTDEQYF. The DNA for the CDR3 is TGTGCCAGCAGCCATGGGGCCCTGAAACCTACCGACGAGCAGTACTTC. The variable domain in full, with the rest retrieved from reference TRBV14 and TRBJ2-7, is EAGVTQFPSHSVIEKGQTVTLRCDPISGHDNLYWYRRVMGKEIKFLLHFVKESKQDESGMPNNRFLAERTGGTYSTLKVQPAELEDSGVYFCASSHGALKPTDEQYFGPGTRLTVT.

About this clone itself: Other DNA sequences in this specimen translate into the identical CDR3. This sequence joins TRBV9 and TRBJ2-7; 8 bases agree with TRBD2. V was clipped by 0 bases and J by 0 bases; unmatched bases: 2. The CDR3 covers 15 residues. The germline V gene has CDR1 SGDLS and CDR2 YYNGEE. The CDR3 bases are TGTGCCAGCAGCGTAGGAGCGGGAGCCTCCTACGAGCAGTACTTC. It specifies CASSVGAGASYEQYF. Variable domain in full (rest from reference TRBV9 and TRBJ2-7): DSGVTQTPKHLITATGQRVTLRCSPRSGDLSVYWYQQSLDQGLQFLIQYYNGEERAKGNILERFSAQQFPDLHSELNLSSLELGDSALYFCASSVGAGASYEQYFGPGTRLTVT.